This entry describes one TCR beta chain. The data are from a study of T cells in tuberculosis. The table came from immunoSEQ multiplex PCR; TCRdb's copy has only in-frame clones and leaves some out. The table lists 25,000 to 30,000 clones, over 90% of them singletons. The clonotype originates from a donor between 10 and 29 years old with latent tuberculosis or without tuberculosis infection. Source material: PBMCs.

The CDR3 DNA follows: TGTGCCATTCGAGCGACAGTTACTACCACGAACACCGGGGAGCTGTTTTTT. It specifies CAIRATVTTTNTGELFF. The chain carries TRBV10-3 and TRBJ2-2; the D gene is possibly TRBD1 (5 bases). Trimming cost V 9 bases and J 0 bases, with 20 bases left between them. The V gene's germline CDR1 is ENHRY and CDR2 SYGVKD. This CDR3 has 17 residues.